This T cell receptor (beta chain) was identified during a study of blood T cells in healthy people across ages. Only a few counts were recorded for this clonotype. A J-beta primer mix and a sample-barcoded 5' primer were used in a second PCR of about 7 to 12 cycles. TCRdb ran MiXCR on the 5' RACE reads and lists one entry per CDR3 protein. The top ten clones hold around 10% of a sample with roughly 500,000 distinct CDR3 sequences, 24% of them seen once. Germline CDR1 MGHDK, CDR2 SYGVNS. This CDR3 is 14 amino acids long. This sample also belongs to another study, concerning T cells of mothers and their children.

This TCR was sampled from a boy under 18 in good health. The specimen was blood. This chain links TRBV25-1 with TRBJ2-1, with 7 nucleotides matching TRBD2. The J call could be wrong; TRBJ2-7 is a better fit for the DNA end. The CDR3 bases are TGTGCCAGCAATGGACTAGGCCCCTCCTACGAGCAGTACTTC. Its protein product is CASNGLGPSYEQYF.